Described below is a single T cell receptor beta chain sequence and its context. The repertoire was sequenced with immunoSEQ multiplex PCR; TCRdb's copy has only in-frame clones and lacks some. The sample has 300,000 to 450,000 clones, about 87% seen once; the top ten hold around 1.9%. The data derive from a study of blood T cell repertoires in COVID-19. Study overall: Two negative PCRs, clearance, or symptom resolution were required of recovered Cohort 3 donors. Acute and convalescent COVID-19 samples came from the United States, Italy and Spain. T cells, B-cell-depleted T cells, or PBMCs provided the cDNA or gDNA that served as material.

CDR1 and CDR2 from the germline V gene are SGHRS and YFSETQ. Trimming removed 4 bases from V and 2 bases from J; junction bases left unmatched: 0. The CDR3 totals 13 residues. This TCR was sampled from a man aged 35-49 years in a cohort exposed to, infected with or recovered from COVID-19 (not recorded which). The chain joins TRBV5-1 to TRBJ1-3, with 7 positions matching TRBD1. The sample consisted of PBMCs or T cells enriched from blood (not recorded which). The CDR3 reads CASSGTAGNTIYF. CDR3 in DNA: TGCGCCAGCAGCGGGACAGCTGGAAACACCATATATTTT.